The 24 T cell receptor beta chains given below trace back to one sample, sequenced in a study of blood T cell repertoires in COVID-19. Libraries were prepared by immunoSEQ multiplex PCR; TCRdb keeps only in-frame clonotypes and omits some of them. The table lists 10,000 to 15,000 clones, 83% of them singletons. The sample consisted of peripheral blood. Receptors originate from a man aged 35-49 years with active or convalescent COVID-19.

V gene TRBV3-1 (or the pseudogene TRBV3-2) combines with J gene TRBJ1-5, with no clear D. Trimming removed 1 base from V and 3 bases from J, with 10 bases in between. This CDR3 has 15 residues. Per the germline V gene, CDR1 is LGHDT and CDR2 is YNNKEL (reference sequence). CDR3 sequence reads: CASSQGQVHNQPQHF. In nucleotides, the CDR3 is TGTGCCAGCAGCCAAGGGCAGGTGCACAATCAGCCCCAGCATTTT.

The J gene is TRBJ1-2, the V gene TRBV7-2, with D perhaps matching TRBD1 (5 bases). This CDR3 comprises 16 residues. V lost 1 base to trimming and J lost 1 base, with 13 bases between them. The germline gives CDR1 SGHTA, CDR2 FQGNSA. CDR3 in amino acids: CASSLGFVGVNYGYTF. For the CDR3, the DNA is TGTGCCAGCAGCTTAGGTTTCGTAGGGGTTAACTATGGCTACACCTTC.

The V call is TRBV5-8, the J call TRBJ2-3, with a weak D call TRBD1 (6 bases). The V gene's germline CDR1 is SGHTS and CDR2 YDEGEE. The CDR3 length is 13 residues. The V gene lost 4 bases and the J gene lost 4 bases, with 10 bases spanning the gap. As DNA, the CDR3 is TGTGCCAGCAGCAACCCAGGGGCAGATACGCAGTATTTT. Its protein is CASSNPGADTQYF.

This chain uses TRBV28 with TRBJ2-6; 7 bases line up with TRBD2. Germline loops: CDR1 MDHEN, CDR2 SYDVKM. With V trimmed by 5 bases and J by 2 bases, 6 bases remained unmatched. This CDR3 region has 16 residues. CDR3 DNA: TGTGCCAGCAGTCCCCCCCGGGGGGCTGGGGCCAACGTCCTGACTTTC. This gives the protein CASSPPRGAGANVLTF.

This chain uses TRBV7-9 with TRBJ2-7; D is possibly TRBD1 (6 bases). With 1 base removed from V and 3 bases from J, the gap between germline ends came to 16 bases. Germline CDR1 is SEHNR and CDR2 is FQNEAQ (reference sequence). This CDR3 comprises 16 residues. For the CDR3, the DNA is TGTGCCAGCAGCTTAGGCGATACAGGGCAGGACTACGAGCAGTACTTC. This gives the protein CASSLGDTGQDYEQYF.

The chain carries TRBV7-2 and TRBJ2-7, with D perhaps TRBD2 (6 bases). With 7 bases removed from V and 5 bases from J, the gap between germline ends came to 30 bases. Per germline, CDR1 SGHTA and CDR2 FQGNSA. The CDR3 is 18 amino acids. CDR3 coding DNA: TGTGCCAGCAATTCCGGGCCGGGGGTCTCCGGGCCATGGGACGAGCAGTACTTC. Amino acid sequence: CASNSGPGVSGPWDEQYF.

The chain joins TRBV18 to TRBJ2-1; D unresolved. V shed 5 bases and J shed 0 bases, with 8 bases lying between them. The germline CDR1 and CDR2 sequences are KGHSH and LQKENI. The CDR3 has 14 amino acids. Here the CDR3 reads CASSSEFSYNEQFF. CDR3 nucleotide sequence: TGTGCCAGCTCAAGCGAGTTCTCCTACAATGAGCAGTTCTTC.

The V and J genes are TRBV7-6 and TRBJ2-1; no definite D call. V shed 1 base and J shed 7 bases, with 14 bases lying between them. This CDR3 has 15 amino acids. The V gene's germline CDR1 is SGHVS and CDR2 FNYEAQ. The CDR3 loop is CASSLVMGPWNEQFF. The CDR3 DNA reads as TGTGCCAGCAGCTTAGTAATGGGCCCATGGAATGAGCAGTTCTTC.

V usage is TRBV11-3 and J usage is TRBJ1-4, with TRBD1 matching over 11 bases. CDR3 length equals 15 residues. CDR1 SGHNT and CDR2 YENEEA come from the germline V gene. The junction had 6 bases not matched to a gene; V was cut back by 5 bases and J by 7 bases. CDR3 sequence (DNA): TGTGCCAGCAGCCCTAGGACAGGGGGCTCTGAAAAACTGTTTTTT. It translates to CASSPRTGGSEKLFF.

This sequence joins TRBV4-2 and TRBJ2-1; D is possibly TRBD2 (6 bases). V was shortened by 0 bases and J by 5 bases, with 14 bases between the two germline ends. CDR1 is LGHNA and CDR2 is YNFKEQ in the germline V gene. CDR3 length equals 16 residues. CDR3 DNA sequence: TGTGCCAGCAGCCAAGAGACGGGGACTGGGAACAATGAGCAGTTCTTC. Encoded protein: CASSQETGTGNNEQFF.

This chain uses TRBV9 with TRBJ2-7; 7 bases align to TRBD2. This CDR3 is 15 amino acids long. V trimming: 0 bases; J trimming: 5 bases; junction bases outside the gene matches: 8. CDR1 is SGDLS, CDR2 YYNGEE, per germline. This CDR3 is CASSVVAGDFNEQYF. The CDR3 region has the DNA TGTGCCAGCAGCGTAGTTGCGGGAGATTTCAACGAGCAGTACTTC.

This clone was observed a handful of times. The chain is built from TRBV11-3 and TRBJ2-3; a possible D gene is TRBD2 (7 bases). CDR3 length equals 17 residues. V was clipped by 4 bases and J by 3 bases, with 20 bases between them. Germline-derived CDR1 and CDR2 are SGHNT and YENEEA. The CDR3 sequence is CASSSPAAGANTDTQYF. The CDR3 DNA sequence: TGTGCCAGCAGCTCACCCGCGGCGGGGGCAAATACAGATACGCAGTATTTT.

This chain uses TRBV3-1 (or the pseudogene TRBV3-2) with TRBJ1-1; TRBD1 aligns across 9 bases. Germline V gene sequence: CDR1 LGHDT, CDR2 YNNKEL (reference sequence). CDR3 length equals 17 residues. V lost 3 bases, J lost 0 bases, and 8 bases stayed unmatched. The CDR3 nucleotides read TGTGCCAGCAGCCAGATACCGGGACAGGGAATGAACACTGAAGCTTTCTTT. This codes for CASSQIPGQGMNTEAFF.

The chain is built from TRBV27 and TRBJ1-5; 8 bases are shared with TRBD1. This CDR3 has 18 amino acids. The V segment lost 5 bases and the J segment 0 bases; nucleotides outside the gene matches: 12. Germline CDR1 MNHEY, CDR2 SMNVEV (reference sequence). In DNA form, the CDR3 reads TGTGCCAGCAGTATCAAGGGACCAGGGGGCCATAGCAATCAGCCCCAGCATTTT. It yields the protein CASSIKGPGGHSNQPQHF.

The chain has TRBV18 and TRBJ1-5; 12 bases map to TRBD1. From germline, CDR1 is KGHSH and CDR2 LQKENI. There are 15 residues in the CDR3. The junction had 5 bases not matched to a gene; V was cut back by 5 bases and J by 6 bases. The CDR3 reads CASSGTGGFGQPQHF. The CDR3 DNA reads as TGTGCCAGCTCAGGGACAGGGGGCTTCGGTCAGCCCCAGCATTTT.

In its sample, this clone was seen once. The chain is built from TRBV7-3 and TRBJ2-2; possible D gene TRBD2, 6 bases. This CDR3 contains 16 residues. The germline CDR1 and CDR2 sequences are SGHTA and FQGTGA. V lost 1 base and J 4 bases, leaving 13 bases between the germline ends. Here the CDR3 DNA reads TGTGCCAGCAGCTTAAAAATAGGAGGGAGCACCGGGGAGCTGTTTTTT. This sequence encodes CASSLKIGGSTGELFF.

The chain is built from TRBV5-6 and TRBJ2-7; the match to TRBD2 covers 9 bases. Trimming took 0 bases from V and 3 from J; bases not matched to a gene: 7. CDR1 and CDR2 from the germline V gene are SGHDT and YYEEEE. This CDR3 has 16 amino acids. The CDR3 sequence: CASSLVGSGSYYEQYF. The DNA for the CDR3 is TGTGCCAGCAGCTTGGTAGGTAGCGGGAGTTACTACGAGCAGTACTTC.

This clone was seen once. This chain connects TRBV4-1 to TRBJ1-4, with D possibly matching TRBD1 (6 bases). Germline V gene sequence: CDR1 MGHRA, CDR2 YSYEKL. Trimming took off 1 base at V and 7 bases at J, with 13 bases between the two ends. CDR3 size: 15 residues. The CDR3 spells CASSQATGWSEKLFF. The CDR3 nucleotides are TGCGCCAGCAGCCAAGCCACAGGGTGGAGTGAAAAACTGTTTTTT.

V gene TRBV7-3 combines with J gene TRBJ2-2; D not resolved. V lost 5 bases and J 3 bases, leaving 4 bases between the germline ends. The germline gives CDR1 SGHTA, CDR2 FQGTGA. This CDR3 is built from 12 residues. CDR3 nucleotide sequence: TGTGCCAGCAGCACATACACCGGGGAGCTGTTTTTT. Its translation: CASSTYTGELFF.

The chain has TRBV3-1 (or the pseudogene TRBV3-2) and TRBJ1-2; TRBD1 might be the D (6 bases). The CDR3 loop spans 13 amino acids. Germline-derived CDR1 and CDR2 are LGHDT and YNNKEL (reference sequence). Trimming cost V 5 bases and J 4 bases, with 11 bases left between them. The CDR3 nucleotides are TGTGCCAGCAGCGGGGGCAGGTCCTATGGCTACACCTTC. This gives the protein CASSGGRSYGYTF.

This clone was counted only a few times. The chain joins TRBV30 to TRBJ1-5, with 7 bases identical to TRBD1. Per germline, CDR1 GTSNPN and CDR2 SVGIG (reference sequence). CDR3 length: 15 amino acids. V lost 0 bases, J lost 4 bases, and 6 bases stayed unmatched. The CDR3 region is CAWSVQGGRNQPQHF. As DNA, the CDR3 is TGTGCCTGGAGTGTACAAGGGGGCCGAAATCAGCCCCAGCATTTT.

This chain connects TRBV7-8 to TRBJ2-3; 8 nucleotides match TRBD2. Germline assignment: CDR1 SGHVS and CDR2 FQNEAQ. CDR3 length equals 17 residues. J lost 0 bases, V lost 0 bases, and 5 bases had no gene match. CDR3 in amino acids: CASSLAPTSGSTDTQYF. CDR3 nucleotides: TGTGCCAGCAGCTTAGCGCCCACTAGCGGTAGCACAGATACGCAGTATTTT.

This chain joins TRBV3-1 (or the pseudogene TRBV3-2) and TRBJ2-7, with 8 bases fitting TRBD2. Germline loops: CDR1 LGHDT, CDR2 YNNKEL (reference sequence). This CDR3 region has 14 residues. V gave up 0 bases and J gave up 11 bases; unmatched junction bases: 9. The CDR3 region is CASSQDPSTSGEYF. The DNA for the CDR3 is TGTGCCAGCAGCCAAGATCCCTCCACTAGCGGAGAGTACTTC.

J is TRBJ2-7 and V is TRBV13, with a possible D match to TRBD2 (6 bases). Per the germline V gene, CDR1 is PRHDT and CDR2 is FYEKMQ (reference sequence). The CDR3 is 14 residues long. Trimming removed 3 bases at V and 2 bases at J, with 11 bases between. CDR3 amino acids: CASSFRDSAYEQYF. The CDR3 DNA reads TGTGCCAGCAGCTTCCGGGACTCAGCCTACGAGCAGTACTTC.